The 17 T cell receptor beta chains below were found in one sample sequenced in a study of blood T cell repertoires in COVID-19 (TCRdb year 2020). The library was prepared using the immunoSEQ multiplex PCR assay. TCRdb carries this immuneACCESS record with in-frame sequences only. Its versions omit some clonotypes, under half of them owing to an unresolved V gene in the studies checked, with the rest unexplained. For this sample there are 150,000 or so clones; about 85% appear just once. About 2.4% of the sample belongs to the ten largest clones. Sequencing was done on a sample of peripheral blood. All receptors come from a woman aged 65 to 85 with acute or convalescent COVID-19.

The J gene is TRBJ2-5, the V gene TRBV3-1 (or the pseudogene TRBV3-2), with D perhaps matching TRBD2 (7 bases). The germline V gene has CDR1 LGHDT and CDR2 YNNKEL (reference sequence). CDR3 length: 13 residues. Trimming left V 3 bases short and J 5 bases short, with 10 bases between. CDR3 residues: CASSHGGAETQYF. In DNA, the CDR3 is TGTGCCAGCAGCCATGGGGGGGCGGAGACCCAGTACTTC.

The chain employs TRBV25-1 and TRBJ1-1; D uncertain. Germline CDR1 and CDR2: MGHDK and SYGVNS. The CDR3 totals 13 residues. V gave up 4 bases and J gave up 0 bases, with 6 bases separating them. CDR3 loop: CASSALMNTEAFF. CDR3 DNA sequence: TGTGCCAGCAGTGCGCTAATGAACACTGAAGCTTTCTTT. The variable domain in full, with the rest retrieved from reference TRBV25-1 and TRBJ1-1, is EADIYQTPRYLVIGTGKKITLECSQTMGHDKMYWYQQDPGMELHLIHYSYGVNSTEKGDLSSESTVSRIRTEHFPLTLESARPSHTSQYLCASSALMNTEAFFGQGTRLTVV.

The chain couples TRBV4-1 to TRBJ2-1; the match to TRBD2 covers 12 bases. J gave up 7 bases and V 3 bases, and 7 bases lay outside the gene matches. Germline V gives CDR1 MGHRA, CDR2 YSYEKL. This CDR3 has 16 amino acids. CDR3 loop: CASSHQLAGGNNEQFF. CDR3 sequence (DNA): TGCGCCAGCAGCCACCAACTAGCGGGGGGAAATAATGAGCAGTTCTTC.

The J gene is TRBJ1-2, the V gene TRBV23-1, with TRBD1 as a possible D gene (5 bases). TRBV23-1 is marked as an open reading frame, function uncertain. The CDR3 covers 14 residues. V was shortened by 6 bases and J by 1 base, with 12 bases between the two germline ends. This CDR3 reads CASRGQPFNYGYTF. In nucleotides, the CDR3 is TGCGCCAGCAGGGGGCAGCCTTTTAACTATGGCTACACCTTC.

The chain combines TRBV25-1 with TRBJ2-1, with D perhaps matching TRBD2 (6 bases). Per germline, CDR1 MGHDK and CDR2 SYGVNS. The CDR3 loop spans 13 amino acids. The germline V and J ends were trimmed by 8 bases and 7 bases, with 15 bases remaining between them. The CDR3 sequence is CASARPGRNEQFF. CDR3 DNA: TGTGCCAGCGCAAGGCCAGGGAGGAATGAGCAGTTCTTC.

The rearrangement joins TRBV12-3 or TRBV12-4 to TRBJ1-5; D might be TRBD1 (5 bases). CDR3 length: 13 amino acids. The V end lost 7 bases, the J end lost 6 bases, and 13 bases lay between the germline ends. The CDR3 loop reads CASTKGLTQPQHF. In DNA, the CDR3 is TGTGCCAGCACGAAGGGGTTGACTCAGCCCCAGCATTTT.

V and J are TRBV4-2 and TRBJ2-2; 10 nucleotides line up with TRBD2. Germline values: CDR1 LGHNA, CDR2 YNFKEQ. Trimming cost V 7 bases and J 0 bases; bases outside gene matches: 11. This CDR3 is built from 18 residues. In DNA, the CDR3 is TGTGCCAGCACCATCGGGGCTAGCGGGGGACCGAACACCGGGGAGCTGTTTTTT. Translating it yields CASTIGASGGPNTGELFF.

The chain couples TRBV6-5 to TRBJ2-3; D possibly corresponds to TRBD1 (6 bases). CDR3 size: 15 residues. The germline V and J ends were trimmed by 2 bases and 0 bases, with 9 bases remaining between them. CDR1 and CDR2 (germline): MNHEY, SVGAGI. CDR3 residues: CASSYGQKSTDTQYF. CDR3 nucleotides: TGTGCCAGCAGTTACGGACAGAAAAGCACAGATACGCAGTATTTT.

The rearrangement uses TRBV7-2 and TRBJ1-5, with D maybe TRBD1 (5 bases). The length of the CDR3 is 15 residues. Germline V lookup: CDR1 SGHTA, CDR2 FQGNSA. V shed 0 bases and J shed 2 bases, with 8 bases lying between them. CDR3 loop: CASSLAWGGNQPQHF. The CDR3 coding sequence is TGTGCCAGCAGCTTAGCGTGGGGGGGCAATCAGCCCCAGCATTTT.

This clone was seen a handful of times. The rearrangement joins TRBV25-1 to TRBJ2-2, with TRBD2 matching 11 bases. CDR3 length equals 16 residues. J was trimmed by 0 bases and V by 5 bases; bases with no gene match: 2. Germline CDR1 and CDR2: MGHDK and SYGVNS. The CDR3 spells CASSHSGGANTGELFF. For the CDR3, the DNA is TGTGCCAGCAGTCATAGCGGGGGGGCGAACACCGGGGAGCTGTTTTTT.

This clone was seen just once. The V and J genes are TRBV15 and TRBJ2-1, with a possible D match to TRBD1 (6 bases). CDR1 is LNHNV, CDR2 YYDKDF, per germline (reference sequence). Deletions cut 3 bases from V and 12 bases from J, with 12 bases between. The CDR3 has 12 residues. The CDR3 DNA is TGTGCCACCAGCAGCAGGACAGATCGGCAGTTCTTC. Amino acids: CATSSRTDRQFF.

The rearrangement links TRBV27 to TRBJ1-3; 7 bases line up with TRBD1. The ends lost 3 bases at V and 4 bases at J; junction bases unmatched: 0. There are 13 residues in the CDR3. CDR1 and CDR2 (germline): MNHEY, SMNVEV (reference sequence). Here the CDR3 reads CASSLTGGNTIYF. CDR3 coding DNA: TGTGCCAGCAGTTTGACAGGGGGAAACACCATATATTTT.

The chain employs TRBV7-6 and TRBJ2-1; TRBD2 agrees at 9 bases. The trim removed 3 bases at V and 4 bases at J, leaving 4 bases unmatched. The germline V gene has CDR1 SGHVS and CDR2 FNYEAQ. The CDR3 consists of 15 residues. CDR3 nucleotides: TGTGCCAGCAGCTTTAGCGGGGGCCCTTACAATGAGCAGTTCTTC. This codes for CASSFSGGPYNEQFF. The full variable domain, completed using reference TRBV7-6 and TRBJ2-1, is GAGVSQSPRYKVTKRGQDVALRCDPISGHVSLYWYRQALGQGPEFLTYFNYEAQQDKSGLPNDRFSAERPEGSISTLTIQRTEQRDSAMYRCASSFSGGPYNEQFFGPGTRLTVL.

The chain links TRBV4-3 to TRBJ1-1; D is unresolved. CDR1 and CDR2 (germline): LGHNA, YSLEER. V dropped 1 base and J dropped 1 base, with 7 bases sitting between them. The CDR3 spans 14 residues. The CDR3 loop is CASSQVAWNTEAFF. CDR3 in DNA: TGCGCCAGCAGCCAAGTAGCCTGGAACACTGAAGCTTTCTTT.

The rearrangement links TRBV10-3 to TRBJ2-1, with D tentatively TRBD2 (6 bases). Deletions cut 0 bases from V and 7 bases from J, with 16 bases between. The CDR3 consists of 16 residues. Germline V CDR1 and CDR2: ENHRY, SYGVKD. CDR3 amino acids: CAISESGFGRGNEQFF. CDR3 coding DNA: TGTGCCATCAGTGAGTCTGGGTTTGGCCGGGGGAATGAGCAGTTCTTC.

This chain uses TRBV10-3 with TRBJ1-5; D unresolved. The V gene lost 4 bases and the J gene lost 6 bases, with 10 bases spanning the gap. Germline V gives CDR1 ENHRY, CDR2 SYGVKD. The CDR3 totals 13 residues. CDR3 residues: CAISGEGGQPQHF. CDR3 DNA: TGTGCCATCAGTGGGGAGGGTGGTCAGCCCCAGCATTTT.

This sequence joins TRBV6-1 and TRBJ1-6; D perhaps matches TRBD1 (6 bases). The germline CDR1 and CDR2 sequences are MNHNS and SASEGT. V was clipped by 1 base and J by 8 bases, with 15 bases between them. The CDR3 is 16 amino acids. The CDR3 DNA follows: TGTGCCAGCAGTGAAGTTTTTCCAGCAGGGGATTCACCCCTCCACTTT. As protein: CASSEVFPAGDSPLHF.